This TCR beta chain was documented in a study of blood T cell repertoires in COVID-19. Turning to the study itself: Spain, Italy and the United States supplied samples that represented acute and convalescent COVID-19. Sources were T cells, B-cell-depleted T cells, or PBMCs; the material itself was cDNA or gDNA.

Per the original data handling: Reference gene primer amplification gave nucleated cell count estimates. Only in-frame clones appear in the TCRdb table, and some are missing; sequencing was by immunoSEQ multiplex PCR. D and trimming were read from the DNA, whereas the V and J calls and clone size are those reported in that table. The table records around 94,000 clones, about 90% of them present only once. The sequencing input was peripheral blood. This clonotype was obtained from a man between 18 and 29 years old with acute or convalescent COVID-19.

For the CDR3, the DNA is TGCGCCAGTTATACGGGACAGGGGAACACTGAAGCTTTCTTT. This sequence encodes CASYTGQGNTEAFF. The V and J genes are TRBV10-2 and TRBJ1-1, with 9 bases identical to TRBD1. Germline assignment: CDR1 WSHSY and CDR2 SAAADI. The CDR3 is 14 residues long. Trimming removed 9 bases from V and 1 base from J; junction bases left unmatched: 6.